This passage covers 13 T cell receptor beta chains from one sample sequenced in a study of CD8+ T cells in alopecia areata. RNA extraction was followed by reverse transcription into cDNA, which acted as the sequencing template. The repertoire was sequenced with immunoSEQ multiplex PCR; TCRdb's copy has only in-frame clones and lacks some. The sample carries around 190,000 clones, about 61% recorded once. The sample consisted of CD8+ T cells sorted from blood. These receptors were obtained from a human donor in good health.

The chain links TRBV5-4 to TRBJ2-7; D gene ambiguous. Germline V gives CDR1 SGHNT, CDR2 YYREEE (reference sequence). CDR3 length: 12 residues. Trimming stripped 0 bases from V and 6 bases from J, with 7 bases between. The CDR3 is CASSLVGREQYF. The CDR3 DNA follows: TGTGCCAGCAGCTTGGTAGGGCGCGAGCAGTACTTC.

The V and J genes are TRBV7-6 and TRBJ2-1; a possible D gene is TRBD2 (6 bases). Germline V gives CDR1 SGHVS, CDR2 FNYEAQ. The CDR3 extends over 14 amino acids. Trimming took 4 bases from V and 8 from J, leaving 15 bases between them. The CDR3 here is CASSSAGPSDEQFF. In nucleotides, the CDR3 is TGTGCCAGCAGCTCTGCGGGGCCAAGCGATGAGCAGTTCTTC.

The sample holds a few counts of this clone. The chain recombines TRBV2 with TRBJ1-2; D unresolved. The CDR3 is 16 residues long. Trimming left V 7 bases short and J 3 bases short, with 21 bases between. In germline, CDR1 is SNHLY, CDR2 FYNNEI. CDR3 amino acids: CASTGPYAAADYGYTF. DNA for the CDR3: TGTGCCAGCACCGGGCCCTACGCGGCGGCGGACTATGGCTACACCTTC.

V gene TRBV4-1 combines with J gene TRBJ2-5; maybe TRBD2 (7 bases). Germline V lookup: CDR1 MGHRA, CDR2 YSYEKL. Trimming left V 4 bases short and J 2 bases short, with 17 bases between. The CDR3 sequence is 16 residues long. The CDR3 nucleotides are TGCGCCAGCAGCCCAGAAGGGGGGGCCAGTCAAGAGACCCAGTACTTC. Encoded protein: CASSPEGGASQETQYF.

This clone turned up a few times. This chain connects TRBV4-2 to TRBJ2-1; D is unresolved. CDR3 length: 11 residues. The germline V gene encodes CDR1 LGHNA and CDR2 YNFKEQ. The V end lost 6 bases, the J end lost 5 bases, and 5 bases lay between the germline ends. Written as DNA, the CDR3 is TGTGCCAGCAGTTCTCACAATGAGCAGTTCTTC. The encoded protein is CASSSHNEQFF.

This clone was counted only a few times. This rearrangement joins TRBV29-1 to TRBJ2-1, with a possible D match to TRBD1 (5 bases). Germline V gene data show CDR1 as SQVTM and CDR2 as ANQGSEA. V lost 4 bases to trimming and J lost 1 base, with 23 bases between them. The CDR3 extends over 18 amino acids. The CDR3 sequence: CSVVARAFSVRSYNEQFF. As DNA, the CDR3 is TGCAGCGTTGTAGCCAGGGCCTTCTCCGTGAGGTCCTACAATGAGCAGTTCTTC.

The J gene is TRBJ2-7, the V gene TRBV18, with unresolved D. From germline, CDR1 is KGHSH and CDR2 LQKENI. V was clipped by 4 bases and J by 3 bases, with 13 bases between them. The CDR3 sequence is 14 residues long. Written as DNA, the CDR3 is TGTGCCAGCTCACACCCTCCGCTGGGCTACGAGCAGTACTTC. As protein: CASSHPPLGYEQYF.

The chain recombines TRBV7-9 with TRBJ2-1; D might be TRBD2 (6 bases). V lost 5 bases, J lost 3 bases, and 20 bases lay in between. The CDR3 extends over 17 amino acids. Germline V lookup: CDR1 SEHNR, CDR2 FQNEAQ (reference sequence). The chain's CDR3 is CASSPSRGGGIYNEQFF. Here the CDR3 DNA reads TGTGCCAGCAGCCCTTCTCGGGGTGGGGGGATCTACAATGAGCAGTTCTTC.

V is TRBV7-9 and J is TRBJ1-1; no definite D call. Trimming took off 0 bases at V and 0 bases at J, with 5 bases between the two ends. The CDR3 extends over 14 amino acids. The germline V gene has CDR1 SEHNR and CDR2 FQNEAQ (reference sequence). CDR3 bases: TGTGCCAGCAGCTTAGCGCTGGTGAACACTGAAGCTTTCTTT. Translating gives CASSLALVNTEAFF.

Only a few counts were recorded for this clone. The genes are TRBV7-9 and TRBJ2-7; no reliable D call. With 6 bases removed from V and 1 base from J, the gap between germline ends came to 10 bases. Per the germline V gene, CDR1 is SEHNR and CDR2 is FQNEAQ (reference sequence). The CDR3 length is 13 residues. The CDR3 loop is CASSPPGSYEQYF. The CDR3 DNA follows: TGTGCCAGCAGTCCCCCAGGATCCTACGAGCAGTACTTC.

This clone showed up just once. The chain recombines TRBV29-1 with TRBJ1-1; D gene ambiguous. V lost 4 bases and J lost 0, with 15 bases in between. Germline CDR1 reads SQVTM; CDR2 reads ANQGSEA. The CDR3 is 15 amino acids. Here the CDR3 DNA reads TGCAGCGTTGTCAACCCGGACGGGATGAACACTGAAGCTTTCTTT. It specifies CSVVNPDGMNTEAFF.

In its sample, this clone was seen once. V and J are TRBV11-2 and TRBJ2-5; no clear D. V dropped 3 bases and J dropped 2 bases, with 7 bases sitting between them. Per germline, CDR1 SGHAT and CDR2 FQNNGV. The CDR3 sequence is 13 residues long. CDR3 protein: CASSFVSQETQYF. The CDR3 nucleotides read TGTGCCAGCAGCTTCGTCAGTCAAGAGACCCAGTACTTC.

The chain is built from TRBV2 and TRBJ1-6; D remains unclear. This CDR3 comprises 11 residues. Looked up from germline, CDR1 is SNHLY and CDR2 is FYNNEI. The germline V and J ends were trimmed by 6 bases and 14 bases, with 11 bases remaining between them. CDR3 residues: CASRDVAALHF. CDR3 nucleotide sequence: TGTGCCAGCAGGGATGTAGCGGCCCTCCACTTT.